This TCR beta chain was retrieved from a study of T-cell memory formation after mild COVID-19 (dated by TCRdb to about 2021). General notes on the study: Most TCR sequence clusters were specific to one of the two donors. In a couple of donors, T-cell clones that expanded and contracted after mild COVID-19 were tracked by sequencing TCRalpha and TCRbeta repertoires over time. Two young, previously healthy adult volunteers, one female and one male, were included in the cohort. Summary of the overall study and its limitations: The detection of some responding clones in pre-infection memory suggests that pre-existing cross-reactive memory T cells joined the SARS-CoV-2 response. The second-wave clones that peaked on day 37 were not confirmed to be SARS-CoV-2 specific. Clones that contracted from day 15 to 85 showed balanced CD4/CD8 phenotypes, whereas a second wave of clones that expanded from day 15 to 37 leaned towards CD4+. Contracting CD4+ clones appeared mostly in the CM and EM memory subsets, whereas CD8+ clones were enriched in EMRA. The study included only a couple of mild cases, and larger cohorts that include severe cases with pre-infection samples were judged to be necessary.

PBMCs were isolated by Ficoll-Paque density gradient centrifugation. This clonotype appeared many times. The specificity of this receptor is unknown. No much larger clone exists at a distance of one base, and base qualities are not known. Sequencing was performed on an Illumina NovaSeq 6000. Using 5'RACE with constant-segment primers, TCRalpha and TCRbeta cDNA libraries were constructed, with sample barcodes and unique molecular identifiers added in the process. RNA was extracted from every sample with Trizol reagent. Amplification of the libraries took two PCR steps, and the second step added a second sample barcode plus Illumina TruSeq adapters. Sequencing of the libraries was done on an Illumina NovaSeq, producing 2 x 150 bp paired-end reads. The source study handled its data this way. The reads were demultiplexed and collapsed into UMI-guided consensus sequences using migec v1.2.7. Using mixcr v2.1.11, the UMI consensuses were aligned to TRA and TRB V and J templates and assembled into clonotypes. Clonotypes were classified as expanded or contracted when called significant by both edgeR and NoisET, with noise models trained on biological replicates. edgeR calls used a false discovery rate-adjusted p below 0.01 and a log2 fold-change threshold of 1. PCA with hierarchical clustering of max-normalized trajectories of the 1000 most abundant clonotypes was used as exploratory dynamics analysis. Separately sequenced CD4+ and CD8+ repertoires were used to assign the CD4 or CD8 phenotype of responding clones. The public reads were reprocessed in TCRdb via fastp at Q25 and MiXCR, keeping in-frame beta chains. Here each entry gathers all rows of one CDR3 protein and keeps the most common genes and DNA. The V and J calls, along with clone size, are taken from TCRdb and not from the paper's own processing. The sample table records about 400,000 distinct CDR3 sequences; less than 25% of these occur just once. Around 13% of the sample lies in the top ten.

V and J lose 2 bases and 4 bases, and a span of 9 bases separates them. From a lookup of the germline V gene (reference sequence), CDR1 and CDR2 are SEHNR and FQNEAQ. From its cysteine to its phenylalanine, the CDR3 spans 13 amino acids. Only CDR3 DNA is held: 39 bases, read in frame from base 1. Here the chain combines TRBV7-9 and TRBJ2-7, with TRBD2 as a weak D call on 6 bases. The sequence came from an adult woman who had mild COVID-19 (a few samples of this study predate the infection). The sample titles of this study are shuffled in the database, so cell type and time point are left out; the donor was told from shared clones. The sequenced sample was PBMCs or a T cell subset sorted from them (not recorded which). The CDR3 protein: CASSLTGDYEQYF. DNA sequence: TGTGCCAGCAGCTTAACGGGGGATTACGAGCAGTACTTC.